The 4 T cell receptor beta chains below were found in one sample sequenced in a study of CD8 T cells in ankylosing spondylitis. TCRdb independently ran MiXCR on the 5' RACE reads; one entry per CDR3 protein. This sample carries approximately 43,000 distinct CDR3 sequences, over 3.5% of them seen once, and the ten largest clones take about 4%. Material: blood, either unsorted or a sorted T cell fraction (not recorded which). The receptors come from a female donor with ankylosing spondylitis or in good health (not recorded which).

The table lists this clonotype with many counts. The CDR3 loop reads CASSAPDRTSGNTIYF. The CDR3 DNA reads TGTGCCAGCAGCGCACCTGACCGCACCTCTGGAAACACCATATATTTT. The J gene is TRBJ1-3, the V gene TRBV9; D gene ambiguous. CDR1 and CDR2 from the germline V gene are SGDLS and YYNGEE. The ends were cut back, 3 bases at V and 0 bases at J, with 13 bases in the middle. The CDR3 spans 16 residues. The full variable domain, in which reference TRBV9 and TRBJ1-3 provide the parts outside the CDR3, is DSGVTQTPKHLITATGQRVTLRCSPRSGDLSVYWYQQSLDQGLQFLIQYYNGEERAKGNILERFSAQQFPDLHSELNLSSLELGDSALYFCASSAPDRTSGNTIYFGEGSWLTVV.

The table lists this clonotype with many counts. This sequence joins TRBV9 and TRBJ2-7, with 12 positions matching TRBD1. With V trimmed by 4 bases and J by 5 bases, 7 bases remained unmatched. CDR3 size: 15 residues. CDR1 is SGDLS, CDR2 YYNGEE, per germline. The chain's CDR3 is CASSKTGTGGNEQYF. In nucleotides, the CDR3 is TGTGCCAGCAGCAAGACCGGGACAGGGGGCAACGAGCAGTACTTC.

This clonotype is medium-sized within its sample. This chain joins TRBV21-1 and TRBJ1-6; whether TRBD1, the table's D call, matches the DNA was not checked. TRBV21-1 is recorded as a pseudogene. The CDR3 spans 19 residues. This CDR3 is CASSKGNRRDREWVSPLHF. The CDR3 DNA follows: TGTGCCAGCAGCAAAGGCAACCGGCGGGACAGGGAGTGGGTATCACCCCTCCACTTT.

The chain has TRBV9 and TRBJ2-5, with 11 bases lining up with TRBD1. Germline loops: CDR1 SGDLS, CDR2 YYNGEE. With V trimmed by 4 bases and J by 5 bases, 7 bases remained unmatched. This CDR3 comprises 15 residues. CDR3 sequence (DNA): TGTGCCAGCAGCAAAAGGACAGGGGGCGGCGAGACCCAGTACTTC. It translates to CASSKRTGGGETQYF.